The T cell receptor (beta chain) described here comes from a study of T cell responses to AZD1222 COVID-19 vaccine. Findings and limits, study-wide: Just a handful of AZD1222 recipients tested seropositive at baseline.

This CDR3 contains 15 residues. Trimming cost V 2 bases and J 5 bases, with 16 bases left between them. Looked up from germline, CDR1 is SGHRS and CDR2 is YFSETQ. TCRdb's copy holds only in-frame clones and misses some; the assay was immunoSEQ multiplex PCR. The sample lists roughly 79,000 clones; about 78% were seen once. Regarding this clone: Its specificity is unknown.

The V call is TRBV5-1, the J call TRBJ2-5; D uncertain. The sequenced sample was peripheral blood, obtained on day 0 of AZD1222 vaccination. The sequence was obtained from an adult in good health. CDR3 region: CASSFTANSQETQYF. The CDR3 DNA reads as TGCGCCAGCAGCTTCACCGCCAACAGCCAGGAGACCCAGTACTTC.